The entry below describes one T cell receptor beta chain. In the original processing: How many nucleated cells were present was estimated from reference gene primer amplification. The data were produced by immunoSEQ multiplex PCR, yet TCRdb's version contains in-frame clones alone and is incomplete. The D gene and trimming were derived from the DNA, and the V and J assignments and clone size from that table. The repertoire holds about 160,000 clones, with approximately 86% as singletons. This record belongs to a study of blood T cell repertoires in COVID-19. Across the whole study: The United States, Italy and Spain provided the acute and convalescent COVID-19 samples.

Sequencing was carried out using peripheral blood. The TCR comes from a man aged 60 to 75 with COVID-19, enrolled during active disease.

DNA of the CDR3: TGTGCCAGCAGTCCGAGGGGGGGGGCCAAAAACATTCAGTACTTC. Translation gives CASSPRGGAKNIQYF. The gene calls are TRBV6-5 and TRBJ2-4, with a tentative D call TRBD2 (7 bases). Trimming pared 5 bases from V and 1 base from J, leaving 12 bases between. Germline V gives CDR1 MNHEY, CDR2 SVGAGI. This CDR3 has 15 residues.